The rows below give T cell receptor beta chains drawn from one sample of a study of blood T cell repertoires in COVID-19. Repertoires were generated with immunoSEQ multiplex PCR, while TCRdb's copy carries only in-frame clones and drops some. The repertoire has about 150,000 clones, around 85% of them found once; the top ten carry approximately 0.63%. Sequencing was carried out using peripheral blood. These receptors came from a man aged 55 to 70 with COVID-19, enrolled during active disease. CDR3s include the opening cysteine and the closing phenylalanine or tryptophan. D genes are given only for firm matches. Only part of the rows carry a size: once, few, many, or a class if the clone is expanded.

TRBV25-1	TRBJ2-2	TRBD1	NA	CASSSGQGYTGELFF	TGTGCCAGCAGTAGTGGACAGGGATACACCGGGGAGCTGTTTTTT
TRBV7-9	TRBJ2-1	TRBD2	NA	CASSNGLGDNEQFF	TGTGCCAGCAGCAACGGACTAGGGGACAATGAGCAGTTCTTC
TRBV5-1	TRBJ2-1	TRBD1	NA	CASSHPGGSYNEQFF	TGCGCCAGCAGCCACCCAGGGGGTTCCTACAATGAGCAGTTCTTC
TRBV27	TRBJ2-6	NA	NA	CASSFDYSGANVLTF	TGTGCCAGCAGTTTCGACTACTCTGGGGCCAACGTCCTGACTTTC
TRBV21-1	TRBJ2-7	NA	NA	CASSNICVQYF	TGTGCCAGCAGCAATATTTGTGTGCAGTACTTC
TRBV19	TRBJ1-5	NA	few	CASSRQENQPQHF	TGTGCCAGTAGCAGACAGGAAAATCAGCCCCAGCATTTT
TRBV5-1	TRBJ2-1	TRBD2	few	CASSLYGGGGRNNEQFF	TGCGCCAGCAGCCTATATGGGGGAGGCGGGAGAAACAATGAGCAGTTCTTC
TRBV10-3	TRBJ1-4	NA	NA	CAISESGGSNEKLFF	TGTGCCATCAGTGAGTCGGGGGGATCTAATGAAAAACTGTTTTTT
TRBV28	TRBJ1-1	TRBD1	NA	CASSTTGRTSTEAFF	TGTGCCAGCAGCACGACAGGGAGGACAAGCACTGAAGCTTTCTTT
TRBV6-5	TRBJ1-1	NA	NA	CASRVQGSTEAFF	TGTGCCAGCAGGGTACAGGGATCCACTGAAGCTTTCTTT
TRBV5-5	TRBJ1-3	NA	NA	CASSQVFSGNTIYF	TGTGCCAGCAGCCAGGTATTCTCTGGAAACACCATATATTTT
TRBV7-3	TRBJ2-2	TRBD2	NA	CASSSGTSPGELFF	TGTGCCAGCAGCTCCGGGACTAGCCCCGGGGAGCTGTTTTTT
TRBV2	TRBJ1-4	TRBD1	NA	CASSAGTGYEKLFF	TGTGCCAGCAGTGCCGGGACAGGGTATGAAAAACTGTTTTTT
TRBV9	TRBJ1-3	NA	NA	CASSVGAQVSGNTIYF	TGTGCCAGCAGCGTAGGTGCCCAGGTATCTGGAAACACCATATATTTT
TRBV19	TRBJ1-5	NA	NA	CASSSQQGAGQPQHF	TGTGCCAGTAGTTCACAACAGGGAGCGGGACAGCCCCAGCATTTT